This T cell receptor (beta chain) comes out of a study of blood T cell repertoires in COVID-19 (dated by TCRdb to the early 2020s). Looking at the study overall: The collaborator samples originated in the United States, Italy and Spain and spanned the acute and convalescent phases of COVID-19. The prospective study material was composed of cDNA or gDNA derived from T cells, B-cell-depleted T cells, or PBMCs. Subjects who had been exposed to COVID-19, were actively infected with it, or had recovered from it provided the deeply sampled blood TCRbeta repertoires that made up the dataset. The repertoires were released in a freely available public database meant as a resource for research on the immune response to SARS-CoV-2. Samples were obtained from the ongoing ImmuneRACE study (first 160 participants) and from over 1,000 subjects provided by 6 global collaborators. Nearly every sample came with metadata listing a de-identified subject ID, COVID-19 status, age in years and sex. Where available, HLA class I and class II types were obtained from metadata supplied by the sample provider rather than from assay-based typing.

Taken from the germline V gene, the CDR1 and CDR2 loops are ENHRY and SYGVKD. The CDR3 spans 14 residues, from the cysteine through the phenylalanine. Here the CDR3 DNA is all that survives: 42 bases in frame from base 1. From V the trimming removes 2 bases and from J it removes 4 bases, while the gene matches leave 4 bases of the junction unaccounted for. TCRbeta CDR3 regions were amplified from genomic DNA using the immunoSEQ Assay, a bias-controlled multiplex PCR. The source study handled its data this way. Within the assay, amplification of reference gene primers was used to estimate how many nucleated cells each sample contained. To quantify the absolute abundance of each unique TCRbeta CDR3 rearrangement, sequence reads were collapsed and filtered. For each sample, productive Simpson clonality was calculated as the square root of Simpson's diversity index over productive rearrangements. This immuneACCESS table, as held by TCRdb, lists in-frame sequences with V and J called but not all clones. Of the missing ones, under half trace to an unresolved V gene in checked studies; the others have no known cause. D and trimming come from the DNA, and the V and J calls and clone size come from that table. The sample contains some 390,000 clones, about 89% of them found a single time. The ten largest clones take up about 2% of the sample.

Broad study findings and their caveats: The amount of clinical and demographic metadata varied by source and participant and was provided uncurated.

To note about this clone: Its antigen specificity is not known. No much larger clonotype is one base removed from it; base qualities were not supplied.

One collaborating source in Seattle enrolled patients during active infection and followed them longitudinally through the course of disease. Collaborating institutions collected whole blood in K2EDTA tubes following their own protocols. For TCRbeta analysis, collaborator samples were shipped as frozen whole blood, as isolated PBMCs, or as DNA extracted from either sample type. The receptor chain draws on TRBV10-3 and TRBJ1-2; 7 of the junction bases match TRBD1. This TCR was recovered from a woman aged 60 to 75 with COVID-19, enrolled during active disease. The material sequenced was peripheral blood. Here the CDR3 is given as CAISEAGGSYGYTF. The DNA reads as follows: TGTGCCATCAGTGAGGCAGGGGGGAGCTATGGCTACACCTTC.